Listed below are T cell receptor beta chains from one sample, sequenced in a study of OX40 agonist ivuxolimab in advanced cancers. Clones were sequenced by immunoSEQ multiplex PCR, and TCRdb holds only the in-frame ones, with some missing. Of 58,000 or so clones listed, around 83% are singletons. The specimen comprised CD4+ or CD8+ T cells sorted from blood, sampled in a trial of the OX40 agonist ivuxolimab. The receptor source for this set is an adult with an advanced solid tumor such as melanoma, head and neck, liver or kidney cancer. Both conserved end residues are part of each CDR3. The D gene is left open where the match is weak. Clone size is shown for a subset of rows, as once, few, many or a class of expanded clone.

V gene,J gene,D gene,clone size,CDR3 protein,CDR3 DNA
TRBV2,TRBJ2-1,TRBD2,NA,CASSGGTRAYNEQFF,TGTGCCAGCAGTGGGGGGACTAGGGCCTACAATGAGCAGTTCTTC
TRBV30,TRBJ2-1,NA,NA,CAWSPRLGPSSYNEQFF,TGTGCCTGGAGCCCTCGTTTGGGGCCGAGCTCCTACAATGAGCAGTTCTTC
TRBV2,TRBJ1-5,TRBD1,NA,CATKTGNSNQPQHF,TGTGCCACTAAGACAGGGAATAGCAATCAGCCCCAGCATTTT
TRBV6-1,TRBJ1-1,NA,NA,CASNQPGHPNTEAFF,TGTGCCAGCAATCAACCGGGACACCCGAACACTGAAGCTTTCTTT
TRBV27,TRBJ1-1,TRBD1,NA,CASSGGQGLRAFF,TGTGCCAGCAGTGGGGGACAGGGTCTTAGGGCTTTCTTT
TRBV5-1,TRBJ1-1,NA,NA,CASSFTGPGTEAFF,TGCGCCAGCAGCTTTACAGGGCCAGGGACTGAAGCTTTCTTT
TRBV6-1,TRBJ1-1,NA,NA,CASSETPQGNTEAFF,TGTGCCAGCAGTGAGACCCCCCAGGGGAACACTGAAGCTTTCTTT
TRBV5-4,TRBJ1-4,TRBD1,few,CASSDRGRGNEKLFF,TGTGCCAGCAGCGACAGGGGGCGCGGTAATGAAAAACTGTTTTTT
TRBV7-3,TRBJ2-5,TRBD2,NA,CASSLTGASGVETQYF,TGTGCCAGCAGCTTAACTGGGGCTAGCGGGGTCGAGACCCAGTACTTC
TRBV7-7,TRBJ2-1,NA,NA,CASSRREYEQFF,TGTGCCAGCAGCCGGCGAGAATATGAGCAGTTCTTC
TRBV5-1,TRBJ2-1,TRBD2,NA,CASSFRLAGNEQFF,TGCGCCAGCAGCTTCAGACTAGCTGGTAATGAGCAGTTCTTC
TRBV5-1,TRBJ2-2,TRBD1,NA,CASSDRGLTGELFF,TGCGCCAGCTCGGACAGGGGGTTGACCGGGGAGCTGTTTTTT
TRBV11-2,TRBJ2-7,NA,NA,CASSAAGTLTYEQYF,TGTGCCAGCAGCGCAGCCGGGACTTTAACCTACGAGCAGTACTTC
TRBV5-5,TRBJ2-3,NA,NA,CASSATSSGTDTQYF,TGTGCCAGCAGCGCGACTAGTTCGGGCACAGATACGCAGTATTTT